This T cell receptor beta chain was documented in a study of cytomegalovirus exposure and HLA in healthy donors. The CDR3 loop spans 18 amino acids. V lost 0 bases, J lost 0 bases, and 16 bases lay in between. CDR1 is SGDLS, CDR2 YYNGEE, per germline. Amplification used 60 Vbeta primers and 13 Jbeta primers. Assay used: immunoSEQ multiplex PCR; TCRdb lists only in-frame clones, some missing. The sample comprises fewer than 150,000 clones, around 73% of which are singletons, and over 13% rests with the top ten. The specimen sequenced was PBMCs. The chain recombines TRBV9 with TRBJ2-1; D possibly corresponds to TRBD2 (6 bases). The sequence was obtained from a human donor in good health. CDR3 in amino acids: CASSVVTSITSSYNEQFF. The CDR3 coding sequence is TGTGCCAGCAGCGTAGTTACTAGCATTACGAGCTCCTACAATGAGCAGTTCTTC. Looking up the rest from reference TRBV9 and TRBJ2-1 gives the full variable domain: DSGVTQTPKHLITATGQRVTLRCSPRSGDLSVYWYQQSLDQGLQFLIQYYNGEERAKGNILERFSAQQFPDLHSELNLSSLELGDSALYFCASSVVTSITSSYNEQFFGPGTRLTVL.